This T cell receptor (beta chain) stems from a study of blood T cell repertoires in COVID-19. Study in general: Samples of COVID-19 (acute and convalescent) were obtained from the United States, Italy and Spain.

Each participant's cohort was designated according to participant-reported clinical history. CDR1 is SGHRS, CDR2 YFSETQ, per germline. The CDR3 has 15 amino acids. The V end lost 0 bases, the J end lost 0 bases, and 7 bases lay between the germline ends. Profiling relied on immunoSEQ multiplex PCR, and the TCRdb table lists in-frame clones only, not all of them. The table lists around 330,000 clones, roughly 90% of them singletons. V and J are TRBV5-1 and TRBJ2-1, with D perhaps matching TRBD2 (6 bases). Sequencing was done on a sample of PBMCs or T cells enriched from blood (not recorded which). The sequence was collected from a man in his 60s who had recovered from COVID-19. The CDR3 sequence: CASSLASASYNEQFF. The CDR3 DNA sequence: TGCGCCAGCAGCTTGGCTAGCGCCTCCTACAATGAGCAGTTCTTC.